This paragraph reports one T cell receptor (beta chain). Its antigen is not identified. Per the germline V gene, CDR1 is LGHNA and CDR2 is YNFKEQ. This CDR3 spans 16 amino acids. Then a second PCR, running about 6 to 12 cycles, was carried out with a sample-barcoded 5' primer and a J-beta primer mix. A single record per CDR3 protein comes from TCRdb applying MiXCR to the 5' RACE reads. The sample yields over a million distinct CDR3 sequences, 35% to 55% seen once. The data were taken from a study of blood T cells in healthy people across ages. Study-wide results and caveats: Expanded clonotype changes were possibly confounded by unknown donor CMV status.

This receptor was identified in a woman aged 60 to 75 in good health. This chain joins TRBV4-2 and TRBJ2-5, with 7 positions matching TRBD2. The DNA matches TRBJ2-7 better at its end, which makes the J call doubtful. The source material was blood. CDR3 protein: CASSQRSGNQPYEQYF. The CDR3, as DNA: TGTGCCAGCAGCCAACGGAGCGGGAACCAACCCTACGAGCAGTACTTC.